The text below deals with one T cell receptor (beta chain). This entry comes from a study of blood T cell repertoires in COVID-19. Germline V gene data show CDR1 as LNHDA and CDR2 as SQIVND (reference sequence). The CDR3 contains 13 residues. Trimming stripped 7 bases from V and 6 bases from J, with 15 bases between. Generated by immunoSEQ multiplex PCR, the TCRdb table keeps only in-frame clones and is missing some. This table holds fewer than 80,000 clones, nearly 90% found once. V usage is TRBV19 and J usage is TRBJ1-2; D is possibly TRBD1 (6 bases). The clonotype originates from a man aged 45 to 65 with acute or convalescent COVID-19. Source material: peripheral blood. CDR3 amino acids: CASTPGGGDGYTF. The CDR3 nucleotides are TGTGCCAGTACCCCGGGAGGGGGTGATGGCTACACCTTC.